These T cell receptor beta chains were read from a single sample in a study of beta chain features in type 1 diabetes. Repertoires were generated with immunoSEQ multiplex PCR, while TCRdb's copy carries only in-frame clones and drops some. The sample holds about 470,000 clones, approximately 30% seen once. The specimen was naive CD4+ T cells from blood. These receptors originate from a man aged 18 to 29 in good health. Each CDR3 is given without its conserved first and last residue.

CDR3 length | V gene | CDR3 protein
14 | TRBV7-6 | ASSPRPERPNNIQY
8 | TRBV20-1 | SAKNTEAF
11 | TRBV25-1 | ASNGQGGEKLF
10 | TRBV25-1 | ASREGDYEQY
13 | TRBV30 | AWSRDSRSFGELF
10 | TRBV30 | AGLLGARGYT
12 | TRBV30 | AWSVGGVTDTQY
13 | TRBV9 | ASSVGDPTRGGYT
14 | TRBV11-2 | ASSFPGLLAKNIQY
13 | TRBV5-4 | ASSLVVGTTDTQY
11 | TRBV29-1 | SVRTSGRETQY
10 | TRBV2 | ASREDNSKQY
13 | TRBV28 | ASRRGNRDRETQY
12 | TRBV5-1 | ASSIDRGSDEQY
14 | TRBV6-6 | ASSSEGTGFGETQY
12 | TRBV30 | AWSVFRGAYEQY
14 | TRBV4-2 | ASSQAGLAGTDTQY